What follows are 9 T cell receptor beta chains derived from one specimen sequenced in a study of cytomegalovirus exposure and HLA in healthy donors (dated by TCRdb to 2016 to 2017). Libraries were prepared through the immunoSEQ multiplex PCR assay. For the multiplex PCR, a mixture combining 60 forward primers for TCR Vbeta segments and 13 reverse primers for TCR Jbeta segments was used. The table comes from immuneACCESS by way of TCRdb, which keeps in-frame sequences with V and J called. Part of the clones is missing from these tables; in studies checked, under half for an unresolved V gene and the rest for unknown reasons. The sample yields about 77,000 clones; around three quarters were counted once. 7% to 8.5% of the sample is taken by the ten largest. The sample was PBMCs. Every receptor here comes from a woman in her forties in good health and CMV-seronegative.

The V call is TRBV7-2, the J call TRBJ2-3; tentative D call: TRBD1 (6 bases). The CDR3 is 14 residues long. The V and J ends lost 5 bases and 4 bases respectively, with 13 bases between them. Germline V gene lookup returns CDR1 SGHTA and CDR2 FQGNSA. The CDR3 loop is CASSPDRFSDTQYF. The CDR3 DNA sequence: TGTGCCAGCAGCCCGGACAGATTTTCAGATACGCAGTATTTT.

Written as DNA, the CDR3 is TGTGCCAGCAGCTTAAAAAACAGGGTTGGGAGCACTGAAGCTTTCTTT. Residues: CASSLKNRVGSTEAFF. The V and J genes are TRBV5-4 and TRBJ1-1, with D perhaps matching TRBD1 (6 bases). CDR1 and CDR2 (germline): SGHNT, YYREEE (reference sequence). The CDR3 runs 16 residues. The ends were cut back, 2 bases at V and 4 bases at J, with 18 bases in the middle. The whole variable domain, remainder taken from reference TRBV5-4 and TRBJ1-1, is ETGVTQSPTHLIKTRGQQVTLRCSSQSGHNTVSWYQQALGQGPQFIFQYYREEENGRGNFPPRFSGLQFPNYSSELNVNALELDDSALYLCASSLKNRVGSTEAFFGQGTRLTVV.

This clone was seen a single time. V is TRBV28 and J is TRBJ1-2, with 7 bases fitting TRBD1. Germline lookup yields CDR1 MDHEN and CDR2 SYDVKM. The CDR3 is 13 amino acids. Trimming at V came to 6 bases and at J to 2 bases, leaving 3 bases not matched to a gene. CDR3 region: CASSLDRNYGYTF. For the CDR3, the DNA is TGTGCCAGCAGCCTGGACAGGAACTATGGCTACACCTTC.

The chain combines TRBV10-3 with TRBJ2-1; TRBD2 matches 7 bases. The CDR3 extends over 18 amino acids. Germline CDR1 reads ENHRY; CDR2 reads SYGVKD. The V gene end was trimmed by 3 bases and the J gene end by 2 bases; junction bases not matched to a gene: 13. CDR3 DNA sequence: TGTGCCATCAGTGAAAGGGCGGGAGTGGGGGGGACCTACAATGAGCAGTTCTTC. This codes for CAISERAGVGGTYNEQFF.

The chain has TRBV11-2 and TRBJ2-2; D might be TRBD1 (6 bases). This CDR3 is built from 15 residues. The V gene's germline CDR1 is SGHAT and CDR2 FQNNGV. V lost 4 bases and J lost 4, with 13 bases in between. CDR3: CASSSIQGSTGELFF. For the CDR3, the DNA is TGTGCCAGCAGCTCCATCCAGGGGAGCACCGGGGAGCTGTTTTTT.

The J gene is TRBJ2-7, the V gene TRBV6-1; TRBD1 aligns across 7 bases. V lost 1 base and J lost 0; bases outside the gene matches: 0. The germline gives CDR1 MNHNS, CDR2 SASEGT. This CDR3 spans 14 amino acids. In DNA form, the CDR3 reads TGTGCCAGCAGTGAAGGGGACAGCTCCTACGAGCAGTACTTC. Translating it yields CASSEGDSSYEQYF.

J is TRBJ2-5 and V is TRBV7-7; 10 nucleotides agree with TRBD1. Per germline, CDR1 SSHAT and CDR2 FNYEAQ (reference sequence). This CDR3 is built from 15 residues. Trimming took 5 bases from V and 5 from J; bases not matched to a gene: 8. The CDR3 here is CASSREGQGLETQYF. The CDR3 coding sequence is TGTGCCAGCAGCAGAGAGGGACAGGGGCTGGAGACCCAGTACTTC.

The DNA for the CDR3 is TGTGCCTGGAATTGGGGACAGGGGGCTTATGGCTACACCTTC. The encoded protein is CAWNWGQGAYGYTF. The V gene is TRBV30, the J gene TRBJ1-2; 12 bases agree with TRBD1. The junction had 5 bases not matched to a gene; V was cut back by 4 bases and J by 5 bases. This CDR3 spans 14 amino acids. Germline V lookup: CDR1 GTSNPN, CDR2 SVGIG (reference sequence).

J is TRBJ1-2 and V is TRBV30; D perhaps matches TRBD1 (6 bases). Per germline, CDR1 GTSNPN and CDR2 SVGIG (reference sequence). CDR3 length: 13 amino acids. V dropped 0 bases and J dropped 4 bases, with 9 bases sitting between them. The DNA of the CDR3 is TGTGCCTGGAGTGTACAGGGCAGCTATGGCTACACCTTC. Its protein is CAWSVQGSYGYTF. The full variable domain, with the rest looked up from reference TRBV30 and TRBJ1-2, is SQTIHQWPATLVQPVGSPLSLECTVEGTSNPNLYWYRQAAGRGLQLLFYSVGIGQISSEVPQNLSASRPQDRQFILSSKKLLLSDSGFYLCAWSVQGSYGYTFGSGTRLTVV.